This entry lists 8 T cell receptor beta chains sequenced from one sample in a study of T cells in Graves' hyperthyroidism and ophthalmopathy. TCR beta CDR3 sequences were amplified from RNA transcripts. First-round RT-PCR of the TCR CDR3 relied on the HTBI primer set. TCRdb fed the multiplex PCR reads into MiXCR, producing one record per CDR3 protein. In the table there are roughly 500,000 distinct CDR3 sequences, 40% to 55% of which are singletons. The specimen was peripheral blood or thyroid tissue (not recorded which). These receptors originate from an adult woman with Graves' disease, either hyperthyroidism or ophthalmopathy (not recorded which).

This clonotype was seen repeatedly, ten times or more. The chain has TRBV5-1 and TRBJ1-2; D remains ambiguous. Trimming took off 0 bases at V and 2 bases at J, with 11 bases between the two ends. The CDR3 is 15 amino acids. Germline lookup yields CDR1 SGHRS and CDR2 YFSETQ. The CDR3 loop reads CASSLGVSQNYGYTF. The CDR3 coding sequence is TGCGCCAGCAGCTTGGGCGTCAGCCAGAACTATGGCTACACCTTC.

This chain joins TRBV2 and TRBJ1-5; tentative D call: TRBD1 (5 bases). CDR1 SNHLY and CDR2 FYNNEI come from the germline V gene. V shed 7 bases and J shed 5 bases, with 15 bases lying between them. CDR3 length: 14 amino acids. The CDR3 nucleotides are TGTGCCAGCAATTGGCAGGGTTTCGATCAGCCCCAGCATTTT. Amino acid sequence: CASNWQGFDQPQHF.

The chain carries TRBV3-1 and TRBJ2-7; TRBD2 might be the D (7 bases). Trimming removed 1 base at V and 6 bases at J, with 16 bases between. The CDR3 runs to 15 residues. Germline CDR1 is LGHDT and CDR2 is YNNKEL (reference sequence). Written as DNA, the CDR3 is TGTGCCAGCAGCCAAGTCTCGAGTGCGGGGGCCGAGCAGTACTTC. Translated, it gives CASSQVSSAGAEQYF.

In its sample, this clonotype was seen many times. The V and J genes are TRBV29-1 and TRBJ1-5; D unclear. The germline V gene encodes CDR1 SQVTM and CDR2 ANQGSEA. The CDR3 covers 13 residues. Trimming left V 5 bases short and J 4 bases short, with 12 bases between. CDR3 nucleotides: TGCAGCGTTCACAACGGAGGGAATCAGCCCCAGCATTTT. Amino acid sequence: CSVHNGGNQPQHF.

This clonotype was observed a few times. V usage is TRBV25-1 and J usage is TRBJ1-1; D not resolved. The CDR3 sequence is 15 residues long. The V end lost 3 bases, the J end lost 4 bases, and 15 bases lay between the germline ends. Germline V CDR1 and CDR2: MGHDK, SYGVNS. The CDR3 spells CASSDPTGESTEAFF. CDR3 in DNA: TGTGCCAGCAGTGACCCGACGGGTGAAAGCACTGAAGCTTTCTTT. The complete variable domain, with remaining parts taken from reference TRBV25-1 and TRBJ1-1, reads EADIYQTPRYLVIGTGKKITLECSQTMGHDKMYWYQQDPGMELHLIHYSYGVNSTEKGDLSSESTVSRIRTEHFPLTLESARPSHTSQYLCASSDPTGESTEAFFGQGTRLTVV.

In this sample, this clonotype turned up a few times. The genes are TRBV10-3 and TRBJ1-4; D is unresolved. V was cut by 0 bases and J by 0 bases, with 5 bases left in between. CDR3 length: 15 residues. Germline CDR1 reads ENHRY; CDR2 reads SYGVKD. This CDR3 is CAISESATTNEKLFF. CDR3 bases: TGTGCCATCAGTGAGTCTGCGACAACTAATGAAAAACTGTTTTTT.

This rearrangement joins TRBV15 to TRBJ2-6; 12 bases map to TRBD1. Germline-derived CDR1 and CDR2 are LNHNV and YYDKDF (reference sequence). V dropped 1 base and J dropped 4; count of bases not matched to a gene: 8. The CDR3 totals 19 residues. CDR3 amino acids: CATSRGSGQGASGANVLTF. CDR3 nucleotides: TGTGCCACCAGCAGAGGATCGGGACAGGGGGCGTCAGGGGCCAACGTCCTGACTTTC.

There are a few counts of this clonotype. CDR3 in DNA: TGCAGTGCTTTCCGTGGGGGCCTCCTAAATGCTGGCTACACCTTC. Translated: CSAFRGGLLNAGYTF. The J gene is TRBJ1-2, the V gene TRBV20-1, with D possibly being TRBD1 (6 bases). V lost 5 bases and J 7 bases, leaving 23 bases between the germline ends. The germline V gene encodes CDR1 DFQATT and CDR2 SNEGSKA (reference sequence). The CDR3 sequence is 15 residues long.